The 3 T cell receptor beta chains reported below all come from one sample, sequenced in a study of shared clonotypes between healthy human individuals (dated by TCRdb to 2018 to 2021). The receptor library was made with the immunoSEQ multiplex PCR assay. TCRdb holds this immuneACCESS table with in-frame rearrangements only. Some clones are missing; in checked studies, unresolved V genes explain under half, and the rest has no known cause. The sample table lists 2 million or so clones, about 95% of them with a count of one. Together, the top ten hold 0.9% to 1.4% of the sample. For the CD8 naive samples, CD45RO-negative cells were positively selected for CCR7, yielding a CD45RA+CCR7+ population from which TemRA cells were excluded. Input material: naive CD8+ T cells sorted from blood. Reading the label with the study, this specimen's cell subset or site is: CD45RA+CCR7+. Receptor source: a man aged 18-30 years in good health.

The chain carries TRBV10-3 and TRBJ1-1, with D unclear. The CDR3 has 14 residues. The V gene's germline CDR1 is ENHRY and CDR2 SYGVKD. V dropped 6 bases and J dropped 4 bases, with 15 bases sitting between them. The CDR3 protein is CAIRQTREATEAFF. The CDR3 nucleotides read TGTGCCATCAGGCAGACGCGTGAAGCCACTGAAGCTTTCTTT.

V gene TRBV27 combines with J gene TRBJ1-1, with TRBD1 identical over 8 bases. CDR1 and CDR2 from the germline V gene are MNHEY and SMNVEV (reference sequence). The CDR3 is made up of 15 amino acids. V shed 4 bases, J shed 1 base, and the junction held 5 bases outside the gene matches. CDR3 in DNA: TGTGCCAGCAGTTCATCCGGGACAGGGAACACTGAAGCTTTCTTT. This translates into CASSSSGTGNTEAFF.

The V gene is TRBV5-4, the J gene TRBJ1-6, with TRBD1 identical over 10 bases. The V and J ends lost 1 base and 5 bases, in that order; junction bases with no gene match: 9. CDR1 SGHNT and CDR2 YYREEE come from the germline V gene (reference sequence). The CDR3 spans 18 residues. CDR3 nucleotide sequence: TGTGCCAGCAGCTTGAAGGTAGACAGGGGGCATCATAATTCACCCCTCCACTTT. Translation gives CASSLKVDRGHHNSPLHF.